This is a list of T cell receptor beta chains from one sample in a study of T-cell memory formation after mild COVID-19. TCRdb re-analysed the 5' RACE reads in MiXCR, keeping a single row per CDR3 protein. The sample has some 300,000 distinct CDR3 sequences; less than 25% are singletons. Sequenced: PBMCs or a T cell subset sorted from them (not recorded which). The receptors were gathered from a man younger than 35 who had mild COVID-19 (a few samples of this study predate the infection). Cell type and time point are not known. The CDR3 runs from the conserved cysteine through the conserved F or W. Fields, in order: J gene, clone size, D gene, V gene, CDR3 DNA, CDR3 protein. A D gene is named only where the DNA matches it firmly. Only part of the rows carry a size: once, few, many, or a class if the clone is expanded.

>TRBJ1-5|NA|NA|TRBV6-5
TGTGCCAGCAGTCCCGGGACGGGGGCTCAGCCCCAGCATTTT
CASSPGTGAQPQHF
>TRBJ2-3|NA|NA|TRBV7-9
TGTGCCAGCAGCTTAAGGCGGGGCCACACAGATACGCAGTATTTT
CASSLRRGHTDTQYF
>TRBJ1-2|few|TRBD1|TRBV7-2
TGTGCCAGCAGCTACAGGGGTAACTATGGCTACACCTTC
CASSYRGNYGYTF
>TRBJ1-2|few|NA|TRBV15
TGTGCCACCAGCAGATACGGACGGGGACTTAACTATGGCTACACCTTC
CATSRYGRGLNYGYTF
>TRBJ1-5|NA|NA|TRBV28
TGTGCCTCCCGGGGGGGGAATGCGAATCAGCCCCAGCATTTT
CASRGGNANQPQHF
>TRBJ2-1|NA|TRBD2|TRBV4-2
TGTGCCAGCAGCCAAGTGGCGGGGGGGCGTAATGAGCAGTTCTTC
CASSQVAGGRNEQFF
>TRBJ1-1|NA|NA|TRBV18
TGTGCCAGCTCACCCGGACAGTGGGTCCCTGAAGCTTTCTTT
CASSPGQWVPEAFF
>TRBJ2-5|few|NA|TRBV6-5
TGTGCCAGCAGTTACATTGCGGGGGCACAAGAGACCCAGTACTTC
CASSYIAGAQETQYF
>TRBJ2-3|NA|TRBD2|TRBV24-1
TGTGCCACCAGTGATTTGCAAGGATCCGTCGGGGGGTCCCCCACAGATACGCAGTATTTT
CATSDLQGSVGGSPTDTQYF
>TRBJ2-3|few|TRBD1|TRBV18
TGTGCCAGCTCGCAGCTACGGACAGGGGTCACAGATACGCAGTATTTT
CASSQLRTGVTDTQYF
>TRBJ2-1|many|TRBD2|TRBV6-4
TGTGCCAGCAGTGACTCTAGCGGGGGGATTGAGCAGTTCTTC
CASSDSSGGIEQFF
>TRBJ1-2|once|TRBD1|TRBV20-1
TGCAGTGCCAGATCCGGGACAGCTAACTATGGCTACACCTTC
CSARSGTANYGYTF
>TRBJ1-5|few|NA|TRBV12-3/TRBV12-4
TGTGCCAGCAGCCCCGACGATCAGCCCCAGCATTTT
CASSPDDQPQHF
>TRBJ2-5|few|TRBD1|TRBV24-1
TGTGCCACCAGTGACCCGGGACAGGGCCAAGAGACCCAGTACTTC
CATSDPGQGQETQYF
>TRBJ2-1|NA|NA|TRBV7-6
TGTGCCAGCAGCTTAGGCCCTGGGACAGAGCAGTTCTTC
CASSLGPGTEQFF
>TRBJ2-2|few|NA|TRBV5-1
TGCGCCAGCAATTCTCAGTACTCATCCGGGGAGCTGTTTTTT
CASNSQYSSGELFF
>TRBJ1-1|NA|NA|TRBV30
TGTGCCTGGACCCTACGGGGTGCATCCACGGAAGCTTTCTTT
CAWTLRGASTEAFF
>TRBJ2-7|few|NA|TRBV7-2
TGTGCCAGCAGCCCACTTGGCGCGTACTCCTACGAGCAGTACTTC
CASSPLGAYSYEQYF
>TRBJ2-7|few|TRBD2|TRBV11-2
TGTGCCAGCAGCTCGGGGACTAGCGGGGGGTCCTCCTACGAGCAGTACTTC
CASSSGTSGGSSYEQYF
>TRBJ2-3|NA|TRBD1|TRBV20-1
TGCAGTGCTAGAGCAGGGACAGGAGTATCAGATACGCAGTATTTT
CSARAGTGVSDTQYF
>TRBJ2-7|NA|NA|TRBV7-8
TGTGCCAGCAGCCCCAGCCGGCTGTCAAGCTCCTACGAGCAGTACTTC
CASSPSRLSSSYEQYF
>TRBJ1-2|many|NA|TRBV28
TGTGCCAGCGAAGACAGGAACTATGGCTACACCTTC
CASEDRNYGYTF